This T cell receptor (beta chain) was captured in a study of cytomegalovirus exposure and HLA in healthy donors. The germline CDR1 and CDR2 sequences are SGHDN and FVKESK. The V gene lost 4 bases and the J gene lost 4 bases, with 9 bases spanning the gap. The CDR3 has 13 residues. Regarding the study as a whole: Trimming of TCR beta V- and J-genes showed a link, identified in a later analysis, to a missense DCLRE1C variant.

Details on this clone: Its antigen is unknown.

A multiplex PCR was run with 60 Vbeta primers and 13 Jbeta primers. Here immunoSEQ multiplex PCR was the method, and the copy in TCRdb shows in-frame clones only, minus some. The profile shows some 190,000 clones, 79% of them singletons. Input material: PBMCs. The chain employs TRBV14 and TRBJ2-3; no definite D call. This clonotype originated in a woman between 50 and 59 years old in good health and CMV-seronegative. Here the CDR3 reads CASSPTAADTQYF. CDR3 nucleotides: TGTGCCAGCAGCCCAACGGCGGCAGATACGCAGTATTTT.